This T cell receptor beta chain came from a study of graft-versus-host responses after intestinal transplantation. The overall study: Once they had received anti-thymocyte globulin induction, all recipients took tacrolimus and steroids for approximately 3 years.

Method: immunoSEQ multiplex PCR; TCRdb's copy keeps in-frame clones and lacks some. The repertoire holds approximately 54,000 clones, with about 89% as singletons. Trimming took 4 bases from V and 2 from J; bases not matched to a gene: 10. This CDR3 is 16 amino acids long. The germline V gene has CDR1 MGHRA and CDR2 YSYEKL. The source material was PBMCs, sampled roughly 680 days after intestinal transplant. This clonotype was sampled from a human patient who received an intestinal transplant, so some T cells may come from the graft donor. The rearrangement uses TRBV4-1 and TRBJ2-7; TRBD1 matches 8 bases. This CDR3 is CASSPILAGGTYEQYF. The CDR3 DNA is TGCGCCAGCAGCCCCATATTGGCAGGGGGCACCTACGAGCAGTACTTC.